This entry is about one T cell receptor beta chain. The antigen it binds to is not known. Nothing much larger sits one base from this clone, and base qualities are not available. The data originate from a study of T cell repertoires in cytomegalovirus infection (dated by TCRdb to the late 2010s). A note on the overall study: Peptide stimulations targeted recently identified HLA-C-restricted CMV epitopes, whose presentation resists viral immunomodulation, together with well-studied HLA-B-restricted epitopes. Donor HLA type was relevant to the analysis, because carriage of CMV infection together with the matching HLA type was indicated by public TCR beta signatures.

The treatment or condition label for this specimen denotes: in vitro stimulation with specific CMV peptide epitopes to enrich CMV-specific T cells. For CDR1 and CDR2, the germline V gene (reference sequence) lists MNHEY and SMNVEV. Measured from the cysteine to the phenylalanine, the CDR3 is 15 residues long. The DNA shown is the 45-base CDR3, in frame from base 1. V drops 3 bases and J drops 4 bases, leaving 15 bases in between. These reads were obtained on an Illumina HiSeq 1500. TCRdb redid the processing of the public reads, applying fastp at Q25 and MiXCR, and retained in-frame beta chains. Every CDR3 protein is listed once, alongside the most common genes and DNA of its rows. The sample table records roughly 990,000 distinct CDR3 sequences; roughly a third of these occur just once. Of the sample, around 15% is held by the ten largest clones. General conclusions and limits of the study: In both this cohort and an independent approximately 350-donor cohort, the cumulative frequency of public TCR beta family members distinguished carriers of CMV infection plus the relevant HLA type. The ex vivo response was dominated by HLA-C-restricted CMV-specific TCR beta clonotypes, which also provided the single most frequent clonotype in two of eight donors.

The receptor's source is a human donor in good health (CMV status not recorded). Some clones in this sample may be carry-over from other donors' samples. Sequences were derived from cultured CD8+ T cells from PBMCs, sampled from culture after CMV antigen stimulation. Here the chain combines TRBV27 and TRBJ1-2; the D gene is perhaps TRBD1, from 6 matching bases. The CDR3 corresponds to CASSFSDRSFYGYTF. The nucleotide sequence reads as follows: TGTGCCAGCAGTTTCTCAGACAGGAGTTTCTATGGCTACACCTTC.